This passage covers 14 T cell receptor beta chains from one sample sequenced in a study of shared clonotypes between healthy human individuals. Naive CD8 cells were CD45RO-negative, positively selected for CCR7, excluding terminally differentiated effector memory CD45RA+ cells. Repertoires were generated with immunoSEQ multiplex PCR, while TCRdb's copy carries only in-frame clones and drops some. Of around 1,900,000 clones in the sample, 93% were seen once. The sequenced sample was naive CD8+ T cells from PBMCs. Every receptor here comes from a man aged 18 to 29 in good health. Some clones in this sample may be carry-over from other donors' samples.

Remarks on this clone: Within the sample, other DNA sequences also encode this same CDR3. The rearrangement joins TRBV7-9 to TRBJ2-1; D uncertain. The CDR3 length is 13 residues. Deletions cut 2 bases from V and 7 bases from J, with 9 bases between. The V gene's germline CDR1 is SEHNR and CDR2 FQNEAQ (reference sequence). The CDR3 region is CASSLIRVNEQFF. CDR3 bases: TGTGCCAGCAGCTTAATAAGGGTGAATGAGCAGTTCTTC.

The chain is built from TRBV11-2 and TRBJ1-3; D gene unclear. CDR3 length equals 14 residues. The germline CDR1 and CDR2 sequences are SGHAT and FQNNGV. Trimming removed 4 bases at V and 0 bases at J, with 7 bases between. The CDR3 loop reads CASSSSLSGNTIYF. The CDR3 nucleotides read TGTGCCAGCAGCTCCAGTCTCTCTGGAAACACCATATATTTT.

The chain is built from TRBV7-9 and TRBJ1-4; the match to TRBD1 covers 10 bases. The trim removed 3 bases at V and 8 bases at J, leaving 3 bases unmatched. Germline values: CDR1 SEHNR, CDR2 FQNEAQ (reference sequence). The CDR3 length is 14 residues. The CDR3 here is CASSFDRGREKLFF. CDR3 coding DNA: TGTGCCAGCAGCTTTGACAGGGGGCGCGAAAAACTGTTTTTT. The whole variable domain, remainder taken from reference TRBV7-9 and TRBJ1-4, is DTGVSQNPRHKITKRGQNVTFRCDPISEHNRLYWYRQTLGQGPEFLTYFQNEAQLEKSRLLSDRFSAERPKGSFSTLEIQRTEQGDSAMYLCASSFDRGREKLFFGSGTQLSVL.

The count of this clone is one. The chain is built from TRBV11-3 and TRBJ2-1, with D possibly matching TRBD1 (6 bases). The CDR3 is 15 amino acids. Trimming shortened V by 4 bases and J by 0 bases, and 10 bases separated the two germline ends. Germline CDR1 SGHNT, CDR2 YENEEA. The DNA for the CDR3 is TGTGCCAGCAGCTCCGACAGGAGCTCCTACAATGAGCAGTTCTTC. It is translated as CASSSDRSSYNEQFF. Full variable domain (outside the CDR3, taken from reference TRBV11-3 and TRBJ2-1): EAGVVQSPRYKIIEKKQPVAFWCNPISGHNTLYWYLQNLGQGPELLIRYENEEAVDDSQLPKDRFSAERLKGVDSTLKIQPAELGDSAVYLCASSSDRSSYNEQFFGPGTRLTVL.

V usage is TRBV11-2 and J usage is TRBJ2-7, with a possible D match to TRBD1 (5 bases). Trimming took 4 bases from V and 2 from J, leaving 15 bases between them. The CDR3 consists of 15 residues. CDR1 and CDR2 (germline): SGHAT, FQNNGV. In DNA, the CDR3 is TGTGCCAGCAGCTCCCGTACAGGACCTACCTACGAGCAGTACTTC. Its protein is CASSSRTGPTYEQYF.

The chain links TRBV10-2 to TRBJ2-7, with 9 bases matching TRBD1. J gave up 6 bases and V 7 bases, and 10 bases lay outside the gene matches. In germline, CDR1 is WSHSY, CDR2 SAAADI. The CDR3 has 14 residues. The CDR3 sequence is CASTLDRGRFEQYF. CDR3 sequence (DNA): TGCGCCAGCACCTTGGACAGGGGTAGGTTCGAGCAGTACTTC.

The chain joins TRBV29-1 to TRBJ2-3; 14 bases line up with TRBD2. V shed 7 bases and J 4 bases; nucleotides not matched to a gene: 7. Germline lookup yields CDR1 SQVTM and CDR2 ANQGSEA. CDR3 size: 15 residues. The CDR3 region is CSGGTSGSAADTQYF. Written as DNA, the CDR3 is TGCAGCGGGGGGACTAGCGGGAGTGCGGCAGATACGCAGTATTTT.

For this clone: Within the sample, other DNA sequences also encode this same CDR3. This chain connects TRBV11-2 to TRBJ2-7; no definite D call. V dropped 1 base and J dropped 6 bases, with 7 bases sitting between them. Germline V lookup: CDR1 SGHAT, CDR2 FQNNGV. The length of the CDR3 is 12 residues. The CDR3 loop is CASSLGRSEQYF. The CDR3 DNA reads TGTGCCAGCAGCTTAGGAAGAAGCGAGCAGTACTTC.

This clone was seen once. The V and J genes are TRBV11-2 and TRBJ2-3; tentative D call: TRBD2 (5 bases). The V and J ends lost 7 bases and 1 base respectively, with 15 bases between them. This CDR3 spans 15 amino acids. Germline loops: CDR1 SGHAT, CDR2 FQNNGV. The CDR3 DNA reads as TGTGCCAGCACTAGGGCGGGCAGAGGCACAGATACGCAGTATTTT. Amino acid sequence: CASTRAGRGTDTQYF.

This sequence joins TRBV7-9 and TRBJ2-3; no firm D call. From germline, CDR1 is SEHNR and CDR2 FQNEAQ (reference sequence). This CDR3 has 15 residues. V was clipped by 0 bases and J by 3 bases, with 10 bases between them. This CDR3 reads CASSLAGRYTDTQYF. The CDR3 DNA reads as TGTGCCAGCAGCTTAGCTGGCCGCTATACAGATACGCAGTATTTT.

The sample holds a few counts of this clone. The chain joins TRBV5-1 to TRBJ1-1; 7 nucleotides agree with TRBD1. This CDR3 is built from 14 residues. Germline assignment: CDR1 SGHRS and CDR2 YFSETQ. V was pared by 5 bases and J by 1 base, with 5 bases of the junction left unmatched. CDR3 nucleotides: TGCGCCAGCAGACCCGGGACAGCGAACACTGAAGCTTTCTTT. It yields the protein CASRPGTANTEAFF.

The gene calls are TRBV11-2 and TRBJ2-2; D remains unclear. The V end was cut by 2 bases, the J end by 2 bases, with 9 bases between. CDR1 SGHAT and CDR2 FQNNGV come from the germline V gene. The CDR3 is 15 amino acids. The CDR3 DNA reads as TGTGCCAGCAGCTTAAAAGCGTTCAACACCGGGGAGCTGTTTTTT. Translated, it gives CASSLKAFNTGELFF.

V gene TRBV27 combines with J gene TRBJ1-2; D may be TRBD1 (5 bases). V lost 2 bases, J lost 5 bases, and 18 bases lay in between. CDR3 length equals 16 residues. Germline V gives CDR1 MNHEY, CDR2 SMNVEV (reference sequence). The CDR3 nucleotides read TGTGCCAGCAGTTTAGACGGGGCGCCCGGTTGGTATGGCTACACCTTC. It specifies CASSLDGAPGWYGYTF.

With regard to this clone: Different DNA sequences within this sample yield the same CDR3. J is TRBJ1-1 and V is TRBV7-6; D is ambiguous. V was trimmed by 1 base and J by 1 base, leaving 4 bases between them. The CDR3 has 13 residues. The V gene's germline CDR1 is SGHVS and CDR2 FNYEAQ. CDR3 sequence reads: CASSLGRNTEAFF. CDR3 sequence (DNA): TGTGCCAGCAGCTTAGGACGGAACACTGAAGCTTTCTTT. The full variable domain, rest sourced from reference TRBV7-6 and TRBJ1-1, is GAGVSQSPRYKVTKRGQDVALRCDPISGHVSLYWYRQALGQGPEFLTYFNYEAQQDKSGLPNDRFSAERPEGSISTLTIQRTEQRDSAMYRCASSLGRNTEAFFGQGTRLTVV.